The 21 T cell receptor beta chains below were found in one sample sequenced in a study of human T cells and chemical hapten exposure. TCRdb re-analysed the RACE reads in MiXCR, keeping a single row per CDR3 protein. The data show fewer than 150,000 distinct CDR3 sequences, about 13% seen once. Time point noted: patch test 1, 2 weeks after DPC sensitization. Treatment noted: therapeutic diphenylcyclopropenone sensitization with weekly scalp DPC. Here the sequenced sample was whole blood, taken in connection with sensitization to the hapten diphenylcyclopropenone (DPC). These receptors originate from a man younger than 30 with alopecia areata. Some clones in this sample may be carry-over from other donors' samples.

This clonotype was observed a few times. The chain uses TRBV7-2 and TRBJ1-2; no firm D call. This CDR3 has 16 residues. The V and J ends lost 0 bases and 8 bases respectively, with 19 bases between them. CDR1 SGHTA and CDR2 FQGNSA come from the germline V gene. Here the CDR3 reads CASSLAMWEVLSGYTF. In DNA form, the CDR3 reads TGTGCCAGCAGCTTAGCTATGTGGGAGGTCTTGAGCGGCTACACCTTC.

V and J are TRBV10-3 and TRBJ2-7; 7 nucleotides align to TRBD1. CDR3 length: 13 residues. Germline CDR1 is ENHRY and CDR2 is SYGVKD. V dropped 2 bases and J dropped 11; count of bases not matched to a gene: 9. CDR3 DNA sequence: TGTGCCATCAGTGAGGCTAAGGGACAGCCGGAGTACTTC. This gives the protein CAISEAKGQPEYF.

This chain links TRBV20-1 with TRBJ1-2, with no clear D. V lost 5 bases, J lost 4 bases, and 14 bases lay in between. CDR3 length: 13 amino acids. The germline CDR1 and CDR2 sequences are DFQATT and SNEGSKA (reference sequence). CDR3 bases: TGCAGTGCTGCCCTTCAGGTCACCTATGGCTACACCTTC. Translating gives CSAALQVTYGYTF.

This clonotype was counted between two and nine times. This chain joins TRBV11-2 and TRBJ2-7; the D call may be TRBD1 or TRBD2 (5 bases each). The ends were cut back, 5 bases at V and 1 base at J, with 18 bases in the middle. The V gene's germline CDR1 is SGHAT and CDR2 FQNNGV. The CDR3 has 16 residues. CDR3 sequence (DNA): TGTGCCAGCAGCCTCGGGACGGCGGATAGTTCCTACGAGCAGTACTTC. It specifies CASSLGTADSSYEQYF.

The chain employs TRBV7-9 and TRBJ2-7, with D unclear. The ends were cut back, 4 bases at V and 3 bases at J, with 13 bases in the middle. This CDR3 is 14 amino acids long. In germline, CDR1 is SEHNR, CDR2 FQNEAQ (reference sequence). The CDR3: CASSSVAGVYEQYF. The CDR3, as DNA: TGTGCCAGCAGCTCCGTTGCAGGAGTCTACGAGCAGTACTTC.

This clonotype was seen a few times. The chain carries TRBV6-2 or TRBV6-3 and TRBJ2-5, with unresolved D. Trimming stripped 2 bases from V and 5 bases from J, with 6 bases between. This CDR3 region has 12 residues. CDR1 is MNHEY and CDR2 is SVGEGT in the germline V gene. CDR3 region: CASSYRFETQYF. CDR3 nucleotides: TGTGCCAGCAGTTACCGTTTTGAGACCCAGTACTTC.

This chain uses TRBV11-2 with TRBJ2-1; 12 bases map to TRBD2. Unmatched junction bases numbered 2, after V lost 5 bases and J lost 3 bases. The length of the CDR3 is 15 residues. From germline, CDR1 is SGHAT and CDR2 FQNNGV. The CDR3 DNA reads TGTGCCAGCAGCCGACTAGCGGGGGTCTACAATGAGCAGTTCTTC. Its protein product is CASSRLAGVYNEQFF.

This clonotype was detected only a few times. V gene TRBV27 combines with J gene TRBJ2-3, with D unresolved. In germline, CDR1 is MNHEY, CDR2 SMNVEV (reference sequence). Trimming stripped 4 bases from V and 2 bases from J, with 7 bases between. The CDR3 totals 13 residues. This CDR3 reads CASSYALTDTQYF. The CDR3 nucleotides read TGTGCCAGCAGTTATGCTCTCACAGATACGCAGTATTTT.

This chain uses TRBV28 with TRBJ1-2; 7 bases agree with TRBD1. Germline values: CDR1 MDHEN, CDR2 SYDVKM. Losses at the gene ends were 7 bases for V and 4 bases for J; bases not matched to a gene: 6. There are 13 residues in the CDR3. The CDR3 bases are TGTGCCAGCACACTGACAGGGACCTATGGCTACACCTTC. Amino acids: CASTLTGTYGYTF.

The chain couples TRBV12-5 to TRBJ2-3; D might be TRBD1 (6 bases). Trimming stripped 0 bases from V and 4 bases from J, with 11 bases between. Per germline, CDR1 LGHNT and CDR2 FRNRAP. The CDR3 sequence is 15 residues long. The CDR3, as DNA: TGTGCTAGTGGTTTGGTACGAGGGGGAGCAGATACGCAGTATTTT. As protein: CASGLVRGGADTQYF. Variable domain in full (rest from reference TRBV12-5 and TRBJ2-3): DARVTQTPRHKVTEMGQEVTMRCQPILGHNTVFWYRQTMMQGLELLAYFRNRAPLDDSGMPKDRFSAEMPDATLATLKIQPSEPRDSAVYFCASGLVRGGADTQYFGPGTRLTVL.

This clonotype has only a few counts. The chain links TRBV6-5 to TRBJ1-2, with D perhaps matching TRBD1 (5 bases). The CDR3 extends over 15 amino acids. V was clipped by 2 bases and J by 0 bases, with 10 bases between them. The germline V gene has CDR1 MNHEY and CDR2 SVGAGI. The CDR3 here is CASSYGDRTNYGYTF. CDR3 coding DNA: TGTGCCAGCAGTTACGGTGACAGAACTAACTATGGCTACACCTTC.

This clonotype has just a few counts. This chain uses TRBV3-1 with TRBJ2-3, with D uncertain. Trimming removed 0 bases at V and 2 bases at J, with 6 bases between. The CDR3 is 14 amino acids. The germline CDR1 and CDR2 sequences are LGHDT and YNNKEL (reference sequence). The CDR3 sequence is CASSQDTTTDTQYF. The DNA of the CDR3 is TGTGCCAGCAGCCAAGATACGACCACAGATACGCAGTATTTT.

This clonotype was counted ten times or more. This sequence joins TRBV3-1 and TRBJ2-1; no reliable D call. The CDR3 spans 11 residues. The germline CDR1 and CDR2 sequences are LGHDT and YNNKEL (reference sequence). V lost 1 base and J lost 8, with 3 bases in between. This chain's CDR3 is CASSQVYEQFF. CDR3 in DNA: TGTGCCAGCAGCCAAGTGTATGAGCAGTTCTTC.

This rearrangement joins TRBV9 to TRBJ1-1; tentative D call: TRBD1 (5 bases). V gave up 3 bases and J gave up 6 bases, with 18 bases separating them. CDR3 length: 15 residues. The germline V gene encodes CDR1 SGDLS and CDR2 YYNGEE. The CDR3, as DNA: TGTGCCAGCAGCGCTGGTCCCGACAGTATCCCTGAAGCTTTCTTT. Translated, it gives CASSAGPDSIPEAFF.

This clonotype was detected only a few times. V gene TRBV6-4 combines with J gene TRBJ2-1, with D unclear. The CDR3 is made up of 13 amino acids. Trimming shortened V by 0 bases and J by 4 bases, and 4 bases separated the two germline ends. Germline V gene data show CDR1 as MRHNA and CDR2 as SNTAGT. CDR3 bases: TGTGCCAGCAGTGACTCCTGGTACAATGAGCAGTTCTTC. It translates to CASSDSWYNEQFF.

Note on this clonotype: Being one base from a much bigger clone, this may be a read error. The chain links TRBV7-9 to TRBJ1-1; unclear D gene. Trimming took 5 bases from V and 1 from J, leaving 5 bases between them. This CDR3 is 12 amino acids long. Germline CDR1 is SEHNR and CDR2 is FQNEAQ (reference sequence). CDR3 region: CASSTWNTEAFF. The DNA for the CDR3 is TGTGCCAGCAGCACCTGGAACACTGAAGCTTTCTTT.

This clonotype was observed a handful of times. The chain links TRBV7-3 to TRBJ2-1; 8 nucleotides match TRBD2. This CDR3 is built from 13 residues. V lost 2 bases and J lost 6; bases outside the gene matches: 0. The germline CDR1 and CDR2 sequences are SGHTA and FQGTGA. The chain's CDR3 is CASSLGTSNEQFF. The CDR3 bases are TGTGCCAGCAGCTTAGGGACTAGCAATGAGCAGTTCTTC.

The chain links TRBV7-2 to TRBJ2-2, with 10 bases aligning to TRBD1. Germline CDR1 is SGHTA and CDR2 is FQGNSA. This CDR3 spans 16 amino acids. The V segment lost 4 bases and the J segment 2 bases; nucleotides outside the gene matches: 4. CDR3 sequence (DNA): TGTGCCAGCAGCTCCAGGACAGGGGGTAACACCGGGGAGCTGTTTTTT. As protein: CASSSRTGGNTGELFF. The variable domain in full, with the rest retrieved from reference TRBV7-2 and TRBJ2-2, is GAGVSQSPSNKVTEKGKDVELRCDPISGHTALYWYRQSLGQGLEFLIYFQGNSAPDKSGLPSDRFSAERTGGSVSTLTIQRTQQEDSAVYLCASSSRTGGNTGELFFGEGSRLTVL.

The chain joins TRBV12-3 or TRBV12-4 to TRBJ1-3; possibly TRBD1 for D (6 bases). This CDR3 contains 14 residues. With 3 bases removed from V and 2 bases from J, the gap between germline ends came to 8 bases. The CDR3 sequence: CASSFRGTGNTIYF. The CDR3 bases are TGTGCCAGCAGTTTCAGGGGAACTGGAAACACCATATATTTT.

In this sample, this clonotype turned up many times. The chain carries TRBV20-1 and TRBJ2-7; TRBD1 matches at 8 bases. Germline V gives CDR1 DFQATT, CDR2 SNEGSKA (reference sequence). Unmatched junction bases numbered 8, after V lost 3 bases and J lost 1 base. The CDR3 length is 15 residues. DNA for the CDR3: TGCAGTGCTAGTCTAAGGGACAGGCGTTCCTACGAGCAGTACTTC. This translates into CSASLRDRRSYEQYF.

This clonotype was seen at least ten times. This chain connects TRBV29-1 to TRBJ1-5; D possibly corresponds to TRBD1 (6 bases). Germline values: CDR1 SQVTM, CDR2 ANQGSEA. Trimming pared 4 bases from V and 5 bases from J, leaving 12 bases between. The CDR3 sequence is 13 residues long. The CDR3 nucleotides are TGCAGCGTTGCGACAGGTTATCATCAGCCCCAGCATTTT. Translated, it gives CSVATGYHQPQHF.